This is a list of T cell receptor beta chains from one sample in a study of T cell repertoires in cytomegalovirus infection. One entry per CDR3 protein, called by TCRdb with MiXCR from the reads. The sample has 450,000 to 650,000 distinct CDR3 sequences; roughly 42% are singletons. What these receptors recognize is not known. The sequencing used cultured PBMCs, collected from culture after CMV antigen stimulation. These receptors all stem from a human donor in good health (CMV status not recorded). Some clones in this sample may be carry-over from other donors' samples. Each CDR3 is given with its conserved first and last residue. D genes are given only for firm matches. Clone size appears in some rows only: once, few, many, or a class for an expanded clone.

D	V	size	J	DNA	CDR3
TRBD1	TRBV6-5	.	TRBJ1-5	TGTGCCAGCAGTTACTCGGGGACAGGGTCTCGGCCCCAGCATTTT	CASSYSGTGSRPQHF
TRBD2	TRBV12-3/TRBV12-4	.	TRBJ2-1	TGTGCCAGCAGTGCCTCAGGGACTAGCGGGGTTCGCGAGCAGTTCTTC	CASSASGTSGVREQFF
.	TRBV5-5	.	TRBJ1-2	TGTGCCAGCAGCTTGGGGCAACTCGGCGGCTATGGCTACACCTTC	CASSLGQLGGYGYTF
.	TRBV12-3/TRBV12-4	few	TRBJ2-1	TGTGCCAGCAGTTTCACCCGGGACAATGAGCAGTTCTTC	CASSFTRDNEQFF
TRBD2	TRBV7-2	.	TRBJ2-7	TGTGCCAGCAGCTTAGGACTAGCGGGGCTGGGTTACGAGCAGTACTTC	CASSLGLAGLGYEQYF
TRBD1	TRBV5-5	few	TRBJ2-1	TGTGCCAGCAGCCTAGGCGGTACCGGGACAGGCTTCGGCAATGAGCAGTTCTTC	CASSLGGTGTGFGNEQFF
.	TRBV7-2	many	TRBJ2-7	TGTGCCAGCAGCTTAGCCGGGACGTCCGTCTACGAGCAGTACTTC	CASSLAGTSVYEQYF
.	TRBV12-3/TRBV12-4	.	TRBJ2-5	TGTGCCAGCAGTTTGAGACTGATCCAAGAGACCCAGTACTTC	CASSLRLIQETQYF
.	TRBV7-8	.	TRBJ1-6	TGTGCCAGCAGCCCAATCGGGGGGCAATCACCCCTCCACTTT	CASSPIGGQSPLHF
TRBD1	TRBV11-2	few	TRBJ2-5	TGTGCCAGCAGCTTTAGGCTGGGACAGGGGGAGACCCAGTACTTC	CASSFRLGQGETQYF
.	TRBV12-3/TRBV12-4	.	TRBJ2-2	TGTGCCAGCATTAGTGGCGGCCTTTTAACGGGGGAGCTGTTTTTT	CASISGGLLTGELFF
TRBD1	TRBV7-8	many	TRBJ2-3	TGTGCCAGCAGCATCACGGGACAGCTCACAGATACGCAGTATTTT	CASSITGQLTDTQYF
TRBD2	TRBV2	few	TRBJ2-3	TGTGCCAGCAGTGAAGTTGGCGGGAGGCCCTCCGGTACGCAGTATTTT	CASSEVGGRPSGTQYF
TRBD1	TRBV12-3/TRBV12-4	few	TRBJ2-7	TGTGCCAGCAGAGGACAGGGTTACGAGCAGTACTTC	CASRGQGYEQYF
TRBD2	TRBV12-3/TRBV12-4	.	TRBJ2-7	TGTGCCAGCAATCTTGGACTAGCGGGAGTCTACGAGCAGTACTTC	CASNLGLAGVYEQYF
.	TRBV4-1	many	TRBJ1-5	TGCGCCAGCAGCCGATTGGGGACTAATCAGCCCCAGCATTTT	CASSRLGTNQPQHF
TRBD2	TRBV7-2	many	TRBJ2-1	TGTGCCAGCAGCTTATTTGCTAGCGGGGGTGGTGAGCAGTTCTTC	CASSLFASGGGEQFF